This T cell receptor beta chain was sequenced for a study of blood T cell repertoires in COVID-19. As for the study in general: T cells, B-cell-depleted T cells, or PBMCs supplied cDNA or gDNA.

Data came from immunoSEQ multiplex PCR; TCRdb stores just in-frame clones and leaves some out. In the table there are some 110,000 clones, around 80% of which are singletons. The CDR3 sequence is 14 residues long. The V end lost 4 bases, the J end lost 7 bases, and 13 bases lay between the germline ends. The germline gives CDR1 MGHDK, CDR2 SYGVNS. The sequenced sample consisted of peripheral blood. This TCR derives from a woman in her sixties or seventies with acute or convalescent COVID-19. The J gene is TRBJ1-4, the V gene TRBV25-1; D is perhaps TRBD1 (5 bases). In DNA, the CDR3 is TGTGCCAGCAGTGCACAGGTCCGCGGTGAAAAACTGTTTTTT. Its protein product is CASSAQVRGEKLFF.